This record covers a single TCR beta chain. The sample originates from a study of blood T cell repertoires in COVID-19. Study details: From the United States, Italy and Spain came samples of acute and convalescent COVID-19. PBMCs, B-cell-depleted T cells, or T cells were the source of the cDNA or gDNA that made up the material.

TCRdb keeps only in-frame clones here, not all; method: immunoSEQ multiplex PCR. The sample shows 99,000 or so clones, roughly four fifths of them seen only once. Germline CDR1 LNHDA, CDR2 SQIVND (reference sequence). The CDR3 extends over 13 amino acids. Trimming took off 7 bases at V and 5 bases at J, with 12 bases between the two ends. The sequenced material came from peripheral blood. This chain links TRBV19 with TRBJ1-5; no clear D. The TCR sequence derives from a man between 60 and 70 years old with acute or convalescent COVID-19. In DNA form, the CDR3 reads TGTGCCAGTAACAGAGGGTATGATCAGCCCCAGCATTTT. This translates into CASNRGYDQPQHF.